This T cell receptor (beta chain) comes out of a study of cytomegalovirus exposure and HLA in healthy donors. Overall study context: Roughly four fifths of roughly 430 genotyped donors fell in the Caucasian-associated ancestry cluster.

This CDR3 region has 15 residues. Trimming took off 5 bases at V and 0 bases at J, with 13 bases between the two ends. In germline, CDR1 is SGHAT, CDR2 FQNNGV. Vbeta (60) and Jbeta (13) primers were used in the PCR. TCRdb's table, derived via immunoSEQ multiplex PCR, lists solely in-frame clones and lacks some. Found here are some 120,000 clones, about 70% of them singletons; the top ten hold 13%. About this clone: The antigen is undetermined.

Whole-study results and caveats: Later work associated roughly 17,000 TCR beta sequences with HLA alleles at 0.05 false discovery rate. In a later analysis, V- and J-gene trimming of beta chains associated with a DCLRE1C missense variant, replicated independently. In a later analysis, an Asian-associated ancestry cluster reportedly showed fewer N-insertions than the approximately 620-donor mean.

The clonotype was recovered from a woman in her sixties or seventies in good health and CMV-seropositive. The rearrangement uses TRBV11-2 and TRBJ1-1; no definite D call. Sequencing input: PBMCs. CDR3 nucleotide sequence: TGTGCCAGCAGCGATCTCGGGGTTCTGAACACTGAAGCTTTCTTT. Amino acid sequence: CASSDLGVLNTEAFF. Full variable domain (remainder filled in from reference TRBV11-2 and TRBJ1-1): EAGVAQSPRYKIIEKRQSVAFWCNPISGHATLYWYQQILGQGPKLLIQFQNNGVVDDSQLPKDRFSAERLKGVDSTLKIQPAKLEDSAVYLCASSDLGVLNTEAFFGQGTRLTVV.